What follows are 21 T cell receptor beta chains derived from one specimen sequenced in a study of CD8+ T cells in alopecia areata. Treatment described: oral pan-JAK inhibitor, 5-10 mg twice daily. Isolated RNA was reverse transcribed into cDNA used as the sequencing template. Clones were sequenced by immunoSEQ multiplex PCR, and TCRdb holds only the in-frame ones, with some missing. The table records some 170,000 clones, 58% of them present only once. The specimen was CD4+ T cells sorted from blood, collected at approximately week 56, from a patient treated with tofacitinib. Receptors were obtained from a human donor with alopecia areata.

This clone came up a few times. The rearrangement joins TRBV30 to TRBJ2-2; D ambiguous. Germline CDR1 GTSNPN, CDR2 SVGIG (reference sequence). The germline V and J ends were trimmed by 2 bases and 6 bases, with 16 bases remaining between them. The CDR3 consists of 15 residues. CDR3 nucleotides: TGTGCCTGGAGTCCGAGTATCTCACGGGCCGGGGAGCTGTTTTTT. Amino acids: CAWSPSISRAGELFF.

The V and J genes are TRBV5-5 and TRBJ2-5, with unresolved D. Germline CDR1 SGHKS, CDR2 YYEKEE (reference sequence). The CDR3 sequence is 14 residues long. Trimming removed 2 bases from V and 7 bases from J, with 15 bases in between. CDR3 residues: CASSFRASVGTQYF. The CDR3 DNA reads TGTGCCAGCAGCTTCCGGGCTAGTGTGGGGACCCAGTACTTC.

This chain links TRBV19 with TRBJ1-3; D call uncertain. The CDR3 is 14 amino acids. The ends were cut back, 5 bases at V and 3 bases at J, with 11 bases in the middle. Germline V lookup: CDR1 LNHDA, CDR2 SQIVND (reference sequence). The CDR3 DNA follows: TGTGCCAGTAGTGGTGGGATTGGTGGAAACACCATATATTTT. It codes for CASSGGIGGNTIYF. Full variable domain (missing parts from reference TRBV19 and TRBJ1-3): DGGITQSPKYLFRKEGQNVTLSCEQNLNHDAMYWYRQDPGQGLRLIYYSQIVNDFQKGDIAEGYSVSREKKESFPLTVTSAQKNPTAFYLCASSGGIGGNTIYFGEGSWLTVV.

V is TRBV30 and J is TRBJ1-2, with no clear D. V lost 5 bases and J lost 0, with 10 bases in between. This CDR3 region has 13 residues. Per the germline V gene, CDR1 is GTSNPN and CDR2 is SVGIG (reference sequence). The CDR3 spells CAWGRQSNYGYTF. DNA of the CDR3: TGTGCCTGGGGTCGGCAGTCTAACTATGGCTACACCTTC.

The chain is built from TRBV29-1 and TRBJ1-2; a possible D gene is TRBD1 (5 bases). The germline V gene encodes CDR1 SQVTM and CDR2 ANQGSEA. V gave up 4 bases and J gave up 8 bases, with 11 bases separating them. The CDR3 totals 11 residues. Here the CDR3 reads CSVVRGEGYTF. As DNA, the CDR3 is TGCAGCGTTGTTCGGGGGGAAGGCTACACCTTC.

About this clone itself: One end of the junction is discordant with germline, which a read error may explain. The chain couples TRBV2 to TRBJ1-6, with D uncertain. CDR1 and CDR2 (germline): SNHLY, FYNNEI. The CDR3 totals 14 residues. The CDR3 sequence is CASNEGGPNSPLHF. The CDR3 DNA reads TGTGCCAGCAATGAAGGCGGTCCAAATTCACCCCTCCACTTT.

A word on this clone: At the DNA level, this CDR3 is encoded by other sequences in the same sample as well. The chain carries TRBV5-1 and TRBJ2-5; the match to TRBD1 covers 7 bases. There are 14 residues in the CDR3. The V segment lost 3 bases and the J segment 3 bases; nucleotides outside the gene matches: 5. Germline loops: CDR1 SGHRS, CDR2 YFSETQ. CDR3 residues: CASSSTGSKETQYF. As DNA, the CDR3 is TGCGCCAGCAGCTCGACAGGGAGCAAAGAGACCCAGTACTTC.

This sequence joins TRBV7-8 and TRBJ2-5; D is unclear. With 5 bases removed from V and 5 bases from J, the gap between germline ends came to 15 bases. In germline, CDR1 is SGHVS, CDR2 FQNEAQ. The CDR3 loop spans 14 amino acids. CDR3 nucleotides: TGTGCCAGCAGCACCCCGAGTACAAGGGAGACCCAGTACTTC. Translating it yields CASSTPSTRETQYF.

This chain links TRBV5-6 with TRBJ1-6; the match to TRBD1 covers 7 bases. CDR1 and CDR2 (germline): SGHDT, YYEEEE. The J segment lost 8 bases and the V segment lost 5 bases, leaving 7 bases of the junction unmatched. The length of the CDR3 is 14 residues. In DNA form, the CDR3 reads TGTGCCAGCAGAGAGGACAGGACAGATTCACCCCTCCACTTT. Its translation: CASREDRTDSPLHF.

The chain employs TRBV28 and TRBJ1-1, with D uncertain. V lost 1 base to trimming and J lost 7 bases, with 7 bases between them. This CDR3 is built from 12 residues. Germline CDR1 reads MDHEN; CDR2 reads SYDVKM. This CDR3 reads CASSLYSHEAFF. CDR3 bases: TGTGCCAGCAGTTTATATAGCCATGAAGCTTTCTTT.

This clone appeared a few times. In DNA, the CDR3 is TGCAGCGCGGACCGAGGGGGTATTATGAACACTGAAGCTTTCTTT. Protein product: CSADRGGIMNTEAFF. The chain uses TRBV29-1 and TRBJ1-1, with a tentative D call TRBD1 (6 bases). Germline CDR1 reads SQVTM; CDR2 reads ANQGSEA. V was trimmed by 7 bases and J by 0 bases, leaving 18 bases between them. The CDR3 is 15 residues long.

This clone turned up a few times. The rearrangement uses TRBV11-2 and TRBJ1-2; TRBD1 aligns across 7 bases. From germline, CDR1 is SGHAT and CDR2 FQNNGV. Trimming at V came to 5 bases and at J to 4 bases, leaving 7 bases not matched to a gene. This CDR3 is built from 14 residues. The CDR3 nucleotides are TGTGCCAGCAGCCCGGCGGGACAGCTCTATGGCTACACCTTC. This sequence encodes CASSPAGQLYGYTF. Drawing the rest from reference TRBV11-2 and TRBJ1-2, the complete variable domain is EAGVAQSPRYKIIEKRQSVAFWCNPISGHATLYWYQQILGQGPKLLIQFQNNGVVDDSQLPKDRFSAERLKGVDSTLKIQPAKLEDSAVYLCASSPAGQLYGYTFGSGTRLTVV.

The chain links TRBV7-3 to TRBJ2-3, with D uncertain. The CDR3 length is 17 residues. Germline CDR1 SGHTA, CDR2 FQGTGA. V gave up 3 bases and J gave up 0 bases, with 16 bases separating them. In DNA form, the CDR3 reads TGTGCCAGCAGCTTTCACTCGGCGCGCTCTAGCACAGATACGCAGTATTTT. Translating it yields CASSFHSARSSTDTQYF.

The chain uses TRBV11-2 and TRBJ1-1, with TRBD1 as a possible D gene (6 bases). This CDR3 has 14 amino acids. CDR1 and CDR2 (germline): SGHAT, FQNNGV. V gave up 7 bases and J gave up 1 base, with 13 bases separating them. The CDR3 DNA reads TGTGCCAGCACTACAGGGCTGGGGAACACTGAAGCTTTCTTT. It yields the protein CASTTGLGNTEAFF.

CDR3 nucleotides: TGCGCCAGCAGCCAAGAGTGGACAGGGTCAAACACTGAAGCTTTCTTT. Translated: CASSQEWTGSNTEAFF. The genes are TRBV4-1 and TRBJ1-1; 8 nucleotides match TRBD1. The junction had 5 bases not matched to a gene; V was cut back by 0 bases and J by 2 bases. CDR3 size: 16 residues. Germline assignment: CDR1 MGHRA and CDR2 YSYEKL.

Notes on this clone: The sample has other DNA sequences that encode this CDR3 too. The V and J genes are TRBV30 and TRBJ1-2, with D tentatively TRBD1 (5 bases). This CDR3 spans 12 amino acids. Germline V gene lookup returns CDR1 GTSNPN and CDR2 SVGIG (reference sequence). V shed 1 base and J shed 4 bases, with 7 bases lying between them. The CDR3 DNA reads as TGTGCCTGGAGTGCTCAGGGCTATGGCTACACCTTC. The encoded protein is CAWSAQGYGYTF.

This chain joins TRBV4-1 and TRBJ1-5; D remains unclear. V shed 1 base and J shed 6 bases, with 10 bases lying between them. The CDR3 spans 14 residues. Germline V gene sequence: CDR1 MGHRA, CDR2 YSYEKL. CDR3 coding DNA: TGCGCCAGCAGCCAAGCCAATCGGGTTCAGCCCCAGCATTTT. Its translation is CASSQANRVQPQHF.

This clone was seen only a few times. J is TRBJ1-1 and V is TRBV28, with 8 nucleotides matching TRBD1. The CDR3 has 15 residues. Germline-derived CDR1 and CDR2 are MDHEN and SYDVKM. The J segment lost 4 bases and the V segment lost 5 bases, leaving 9 bases of the junction unmatched. The CDR3 DNA sequence: TGTGCCAGCAGTCCCAGGACAGGGTCGGGCACTGAAGCTTTCTTT. This gives the protein CASSPRTGSGTEAFF.

This chain connects TRBV7-9 to TRBJ2-3; 7 bases match TRBD2. Germline V lookup: CDR1 SEHNR, CDR2 FQNEAQ (reference sequence). CDR3 size: 13 residues. V trimming: 8 bases; J trimming: 2 bases; junction bases outside the gene matches: 4. The CDR3 region has the DNA TGTGCCAGCGGGCGGGAGATCACAGATACGCAGTATTTT. Translated, it gives CASGREITDTQYF.

The CDR3 reads CASNSLGPAMRSSYEQYF. CDR3 sequence (DNA): TGTGCCAGCAACTCATTGGGACCGGCAATGAGAAGCTCCTACGAGCAGTACTTC. V gene TRBV2 combines with J gene TRBJ2-7; perhaps D is TRBD1 or TRBD2 (5 bases each). Germline lookup yields CDR1 SNHLY and CDR2 FYNNEI. This CDR3 contains 18 residues. Trimming took off 7 bases at V and 0 bases at J, with 25 bases between the two ends.

This clone was seen a handful of times. The V call is TRBV30, the J call TRBJ1-6; 9 bases are a match to TRBD1. Unmatched junction bases numbered 3, after V lost 5 bases and J lost 1 base. Germline V lookup: CDR1 GTSNPN, CDR2 SVGIG (reference sequence). This CDR3 comprises 15 residues. The CDR3 loop is CAWDRGGSYNSPLHF. The CDR3 bases are TGTGCCTGGGACAGGGGGGGGTCCTATAATTCACCCCTCCACTTT.